This TCR beta chain was sequenced in a study of blood T cell repertoires in COVID-19. Overall study: Samples of COVID-19 (acute and convalescent) were obtained from the United States, Italy and Spain.

In the original processing: Amplification with reference gene primers provided the estimates of nucleated cell counts. Here immunoSEQ multiplex PCR was the method, and the copy in TCRdb shows in-frame clones only, minus some. V and J calls and clone size come straight from that table; D and trimming were deduced from the DNA. The sample lists roughly 400,000 clones, approximately 87% seen once, with 2% to 2.5% in the top ten. Seattle patient enrollment occurred during active infection, with longitudinal follow-up thereafter. The CDR3 runs to 13 residues. J was trimmed by 5 bases and V by 1 base; bases with no gene match: 1. Looked up from germline, CDR1 is LNHNV and CDR2 is YYDKDF (reference sequence).

This TCR was recovered from a woman in her fifties or sixties with COVID-19, enrolled during active disease. The sequencing sample was made of peripheral blood. This sequence joins TRBV15 and TRBJ2-7; 8 nucleotides align to TRBD1. The CDR3 region is CATSRGTGNEQYF. The CDR3 DNA reads as TGTGCCACCAGCAGAGGGACAGGGAACGAGCAGTACTTC.